This TCR beta chain was profiled in a study of T cell clonotyping in hematopoietic cell transplantation. Across the whole study: Recipient samples before transplant were obtained post-cytoreduction. Overall study findings and caveats: Broader posttransplant TCR repertoire diversity was predicted by graft donor and pretransplant recipient Inverse Simpson Index values.

This clone was picked up one time. Its matching antigen is unknown. Time point here: recipient sample about 28 days before transplant, after cytoreduction. From germline, CDR1 is SGHTA and CDR2 FQGNSA. The CDR3 consists of 14 residues. The V and J ends lost 6 bases and 3 bases respectively, with 12 bases between them. The table came from immunoSEQ multiplex PCR; TCRdb's copy has only in-frame clones and leaves some out. This table holds roughly 28,000 clones, more than 85% found once. This chain connects TRBV7-2 to TRBJ1-3; D is perhaps TRBD1 (6 bases). Material: peripheral blood mononuclear cells, obtained before stem cell transplant. This receptor was obtained from a man aged 50-60 years with acute myeloid leukemia. Some clones in this sample may be carry-over from other donors' samples. The CDR3 region has the DNA TGTGCCAGCAGTCCCGGACAGATTGGAAACACCATATATTTT. Translated, it gives CASSPGQIGNTIYF.